The clone carrying this T cell receptor beta chain occurred once. Produced via immunoSEQ multiplex PCR; TCRdb's table is partial and in-frame only. The sample records around 150,000 clones, just over 85% being singletons. This record belongs to a study of control samples from healthy donors and cancer patients. Trimming at V came to 4 bases and at J to 4 bases, leaving 8 bases not matched to a gene. Germline V gene sequence: CDR1 SGHTA, CDR2 FQGTGA. The CDR3 length is 16 residues. The TCR sequence derives from a man between 18 and 29 years old in good health. Input material: blood. This sequence joins TRBV7-3 and TRBJ2-2; the match to TRBD2 covers 8 bases. CDR3 bases: TGTGCCAGCAGCTCCGGGGGGGCCGGGGGCACCGGGGAGCTGTTTTTT. It encodes CASSSGGAGGTGELFF.